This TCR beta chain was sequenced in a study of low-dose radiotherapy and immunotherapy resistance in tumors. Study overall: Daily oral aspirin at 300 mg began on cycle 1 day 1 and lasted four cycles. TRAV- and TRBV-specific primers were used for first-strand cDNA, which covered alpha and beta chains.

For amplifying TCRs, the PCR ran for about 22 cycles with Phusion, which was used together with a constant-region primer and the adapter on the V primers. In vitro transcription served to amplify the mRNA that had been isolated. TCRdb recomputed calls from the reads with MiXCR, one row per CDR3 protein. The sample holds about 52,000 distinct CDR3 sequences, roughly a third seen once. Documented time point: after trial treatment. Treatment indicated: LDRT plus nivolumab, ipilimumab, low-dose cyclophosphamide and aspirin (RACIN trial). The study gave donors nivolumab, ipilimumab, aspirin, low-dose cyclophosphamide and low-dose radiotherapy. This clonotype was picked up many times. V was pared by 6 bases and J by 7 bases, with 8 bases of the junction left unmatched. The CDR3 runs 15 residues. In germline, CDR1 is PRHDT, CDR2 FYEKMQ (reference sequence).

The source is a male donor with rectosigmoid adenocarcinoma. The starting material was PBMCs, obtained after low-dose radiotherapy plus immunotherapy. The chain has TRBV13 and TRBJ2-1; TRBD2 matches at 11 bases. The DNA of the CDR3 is TGTGCCAGCAGTCCGACTAGCGGGAAAAGGAATGAGCAGTTCTTC. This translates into CASSPTSGKRNEQFF.